The clone carrying this TCR beta chain was found a few times. This sample stems from a study of blood T cells in healthy people across ages. Sample-barcoded 5' priming and a J-beta primer mix drove a second PCR of roughly 6 to 12 cycles. Each cDNA was tagged by a template-switch adaptor containing 12 random nucleotides. TCRdb redid the calling of the 5' RACE reads with MiXCR, one entry per CDR3 protein. The table lists some 290,000 distinct CDR3 sequences, about 25% of them singletons. V was trimmed by 0 bases and J by 6 bases, leaving 12 bases between them. Germline assignment: CDR1 SGHTA and CDR2 FQGNSA. The CDR3 is 14 residues long. Isolation per sample recovered at least 7 million PBMCs.

Input material: blood. The source of this sequence is a woman in her sixties or seventies in good health. The chain links TRBV7-2 to TRBJ2-7; D may be TRBD1 (6 bases). CDR3 sequence (DNA): TGTGCCAGCAGCTTAGCGGGCCAGGGGACCGAGCAGTACTTC. It encodes CASSLAGQGTEQYF.